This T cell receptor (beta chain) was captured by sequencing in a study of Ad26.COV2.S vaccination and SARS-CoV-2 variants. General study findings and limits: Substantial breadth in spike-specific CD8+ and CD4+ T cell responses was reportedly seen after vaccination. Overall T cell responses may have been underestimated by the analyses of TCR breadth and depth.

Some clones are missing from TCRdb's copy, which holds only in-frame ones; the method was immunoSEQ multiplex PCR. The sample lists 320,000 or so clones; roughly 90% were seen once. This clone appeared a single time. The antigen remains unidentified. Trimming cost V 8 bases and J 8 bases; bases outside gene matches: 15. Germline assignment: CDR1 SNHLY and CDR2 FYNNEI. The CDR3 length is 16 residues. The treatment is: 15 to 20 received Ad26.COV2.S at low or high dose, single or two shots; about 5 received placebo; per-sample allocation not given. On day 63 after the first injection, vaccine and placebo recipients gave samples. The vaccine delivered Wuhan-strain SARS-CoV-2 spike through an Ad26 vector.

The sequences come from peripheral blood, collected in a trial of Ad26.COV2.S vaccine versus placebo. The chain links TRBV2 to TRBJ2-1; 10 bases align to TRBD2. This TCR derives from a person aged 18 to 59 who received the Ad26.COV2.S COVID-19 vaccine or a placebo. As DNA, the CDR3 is TGTGCCAGCGGGATTTCTTCTAGCGGGAGTTGGGATGAGCAGTTCTTC. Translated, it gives CASGISSSGSWDEQFF.